A selection of T cell receptor beta chains follows, all from one sample in a study of early T cells in non-severe SARS-CoV-2 infection. TCRdb re-called the 5' RACE reads through MiXCR, storing one row per CDR3 protein. The sample includes about 69,000 distinct CDR3 sequences, approximately 9.5% seen only once; the top ten take under 7%. The source material was whole blood. Receptor source: an adult who was a healthcare worker with PCR-confirmed SARS-CoV-2 infection or an uninfected control (not recorded which). Each CDR3 is given with its conserved first and last residue. The D gene is left open where the match is weak. Clone size is given for some rows only: seen once, a few or many times, or a class if the clone is expanded.

CDR3: CASFSGGGTDTQYF
DNA: TGTGCCAGCTTTAGCGGGGGTGGCACAGATACGCAGTATTTT
length: 14
J: TRBJ2-3
D: TRBD2
V: TRBV19
size: few

CDR3: CASSKGQGNTGELFF
DNA: TGTGCCAGTAGTAAAGGACAGGGAAACACCGGGGAGCTGTTTTTT
length: 15
J: TRBJ2-2
D: TRBD1
V: TRBV19
size: -

CDR3: CASSLGRQGTEQYF
DNA: TGTGCCAGCAGCTTAGGACGCCAGGGGACCGAGCAGTACTTC
length: 14
J: TRBJ2-7
D: -
V: TRBV11-2
size: -

CDR3: CASSQGLGEPAKNIQYF
DNA: TGTGCCAGCAGCCAAGGGTTGGGCGAGCCAGCCAAAAACATTCAGTACTTC
length: 17
J: TRBJ2-4
D: -
V: TRBV3-1
size: many

CDR3: CASSLMETQYF
DNA: TGTGCCAGCAGTTTAATGGAGACCCAGTACTTC
length: 11
J: TRBJ2-5
D: -
V: TRBV12-3/TRBV12-4
size: many

CDR3: CSASPGTSGTPQETQYF
DNA: TGCAGTGCTTCCCCGGGGACTAGCGGGACCCCTCAAGAGACCCAGTACTTC
length: 17
J: TRBJ2-5
D: TRBD2
V: TRBV20-1
size: -

CDR3: CASSIRTGDSSPLHF
DNA: TGTGCCAGTAGTATACGGACAGGGGATAGTTCACCCCTCCACTTT
length: 15
J: TRBJ1-6
D: TRBD1
V: TRBV19
size: many

CDR3: CASSPQGWNSPLHF
DNA: TGTGCCAGCAGCCCACAGGGGTGGAATTCACCCCTCCACTTT
length: 14
J: TRBJ1-6
D: TRBD1
V: TRBV11-2
size: -

CDR3: CASSPAGRDPYEQYF
DNA: TGTGCCAGCAGCCCCGCCGGCAGGGACCCCTACGAGCAGTACTTC
length: 15
J: TRBJ2-7
D: -
V: TRBV7-2
size: few

CDR3: CSARDQALAKNIQYF
DNA: TGCAGTGCTAGAGATCAGGCCTTAGCCAAAAACATTCAGTACTTC
length: 15
J: TRBJ2-4
D: -
V: TRBV20-1
size: few

CDR3: CATSRDRDTGELFF
DNA: TGTGCCACCAGCAGAGATAGAGACACCGGGGAGCTGTTTTTT
length: 14
J: TRBJ2-2
D: -
V: TRBV15
size: -

CDR3: CASSQVKGSTEAFF
DNA: TGTGCCAGCAGCCAAGTAAAGGGAAGCACTGAAGCTTTCTTT
length: 14
J: TRBJ1-1
D: -
V: TRBV4-2
size: many

CDR3: CASSFLIGTDTQYF
DNA: TGTGCCAGCAGCTTTTTGATAGGCACAGATACGCAGTATTTT
length: 14
J: TRBJ2-3
D: -
V: TRBV5-8
size: few

CDR3: CATSQGRTGLGYTF
DNA: TGTGCCACCTCACAAGGGAGGACAGGTCTTGGCTACACCTTC
length: 14
J: TRBJ1-2
D: TRBD1
V: TRBV15
size: few

CDR3: CASSPKETQYF
DNA: TGTGCCAGCAGCCCTAAAGAGACCCAGTACTTC
length: 11
J: TRBJ2-5
D: -
V: TRBV6-2/TRBV6-3
size: -

CDR3: CASSYSSVRMNTEAFF
DNA: TGTGCCAGCAGTTACTCGAGCGTCAGGATGAACACTGAAGCTTTCTTT
length: 16
J: TRBJ1-1
D: -
V: TRBV6-6
size: many

CDR3: CASIQGGMNTEAFF
DNA: TGTGCCAGCATCCAGGGGGGCATGAACACTGAAGCTTTCTTT
length: 14
J: TRBJ1-1
D: TRBD1
V: TRBV7-9
size: few

CDR3: CASSPPGTSGKMLYF
DNA: TGTGCCAGCAGCCCCCCCGGGACTAGCGGGAAAATGCTGTACTTC
length: 15
J: TRBJ2-5
D: TRBD2
V: TRBV11-2
size: many

CDR3: CASSADTRYNEQFF
DNA: TGCGCCAGCAGCGCGGACACGCGCTACAATGAGCAGTTCTTC
length: 14
J: TRBJ2-1
D: -
V: TRBV10-2
size: -

CDR3: CASSLVFRGEKNIQYF
DNA: TGCGCCAGCAGCTTGGTTTTCAGGGGAGAAAAAAACATTCAGTACTTC
length: 16
J: TRBJ2-4
D: -
V: TRBV5-1
size: few

CDR3: CASGSYNEQFF
DNA: TGTGCTAGTGGTTCCTACAATGAGCAGTTCTTC
length: 11
J: TRBJ2-1
D: -
V: TRBV12-5
size: few

CDR3: CASSITGAENEQFF
DNA: TGTGCCAGTAGTATCACGGGGGCGGAGAATGAGCAGTTCTTC
length: 14
J: TRBJ2-1
D: -
V: TRBV19
size: few

CDR3: CASSRAGRSTDTQYF
DNA: TGTGCCAGCAGTCGAGCGGGGAGAAGCACAGATACGCAGTATTTT
length: 15
J: TRBJ2-3
D: TRBD2
V: TRBV6-5
size: many

CDR3: CASSQTGDTEAFF
DNA: TGTGCCAGCAGCCAGACAGGGGACACTGAAGCTTTCTTT
length: 13
J: TRBJ1-1
D: TRBD1
V: TRBV3-1
size: many

CDR3: CASSFRTAEPTGELFF
DNA: TGTGCCAGCAGCTTTAGGACAGCCGAGCCGACCGGGGAGCTGTTTTTT
length: 16
J: TRBJ2-2
D: -
V: TRBV7-2
size: few

CDR3: CASSLTGESGNTIYF
DNA: TGTGCCAGCTCATTGACAGGAGAATCCGGAAACACCATATATTTT
length: 15
J: TRBJ1-3
D: -
V: TRBV18
size: many

CDR3: CASSLAGGELFF
DNA: TGTGCCAGCAGCTTGGCGGGCGGGGAGCTGTTTTTT
length: 12
J: TRBJ2-2
D: -
V: TRBV7-2
size: few

CDR3: CSAIDRVNSNQPQHF
DNA: TGCAGTGCCATAGACAGGGTTAATAGCAATCAGCCCCAGCATTTT
length: 15
J: TRBJ1-5
D: TRBD1
V: TRBV20-1
size: many

CDR3: CASSPGLAGGTTTDTQYF
DNA: TGTGCCAGCAGCCCAGGACTAGCGGGGGGTACCACCACAGATACGCAGTATTTT
length: 18
J: TRBJ2-3
D: TRBD2
V: TRBV4-2
size: many

CDR3: CAWSVRRDGYTF
DNA: TGTGCCTGGAGTGTACGTCGGGATGGCTACACCTTC
length: 12
J: TRBJ1-2
D: -
V: TRBV30
size: many

CDR3: CASSVRLGEQYF
DNA: TGTGCCAGCAGTGTTCGACTCGGCGAGCAGTACTTC
length: 12
J: TRBJ2-7
D: -
V: TRBV2
size: many

CDR3: CASSRGQHQPQHF
DNA: TGTGCCAGCAGTAGAGGACAGCATCAGCCCCAGCATTTT
length: 13
J: TRBJ1-5
D: -
V: TRBV2
size: few

CDR3: CASSTGQSGNTIYF
DNA: TGCGCCAGCAGCACGGGACAGTCCGGAAACACCATATATTTT
length: 14
J: TRBJ1-3
D: TRBD1
V: TRBV5-1
size: many

CDR3: CASSFPSGLAKNIQYF
DNA: TGTGCCAGCAGCTTTCCCAGTGGGTTGGCCAAAAACATTCAGTACTTC
length: 16
J: TRBJ2-4
D: -
V: TRBV7-2
size: few

CDR3: CATSDATSGNNEQFF
DNA: TGTGCCACCAGTGATGCGACTAGCGGGAATAATGAGCAGTTCTTC
length: 15
J: TRBJ2-1
D: TRBD2
V: TRBV24-1
size: few

CDR3: CASSSGRDSTTNEKLFF
DNA: TGCGCCAGCAGTTCTGGCCGGGACAGCACAACTAATGAAAAACTGTTTTTT
length: 17
J: TRBJ1-4
D: TRBD1
V: TRBV5-1
size: many

CDR3: CASSQVASNFEQFF
DNA: TGTGCCAGCAGCCAAGTCGCTAGCAACTTTGAGCAGTTCTTC
length: 14
J: TRBJ2-1
D: -
V: TRBV3-1
size: many

CDR3: CSVSEQNYGYTF
DNA: TGCAGCGTTTCTGAGCAAAACTATGGCTACACCTTC
length: 12
J: TRBJ1-2
D: -
V: TRBV29-1
size: few

CDR3: CASSRNSGANVLTF
DNA: TGTGCCAGTAGTAGAAACTCTGGGGCCAACGTCCTGACTTTC
length: 14
J: TRBJ2-6
D: -
V: TRBV19
size: few

CDR3: CASRLSGGATYEQYF
DNA: TGTGCCAGCAGGCTTAGCGGGGGGGCCACCTACGAGCAGTACTTC
length: 15
J: TRBJ2-7
D: TRBD2
V: TRBV12-3/TRBV12-4
size: -

CDR3: CASSVGAGTKDTQYF
DNA: TGTGCCAGCAGCGTAGGGGCAGGGACTAAAGATACGCAGTATTTT
length: 15
J: TRBJ2-3
D: TRBD2
V: TRBV9
size: few

CDR3: CASSQELTAYRGYTF
DNA: TGCGCCAGCAGCCAAGAGCTGACGGCCTACCGGGGCTACACCTTC
length: 15
J: TRBJ1-2
D: -
V: TRBV4-3
size: many

CDR3: CASSPQGPTTGQGNYGYTF
DNA: TGTGCCAGCTCACCACAGGGTCCAACCACGGGACAGGGGAACTATGGCTACACCTTC
length: 19
J: TRBJ1-2
D: TRBD1
V: TRBV18
size: -

CDR3: CASSDKGNQPQHF
DNA: TGTGCCAGCAGTGATAAGGGGAATCAGCCCCAGCATTTT
length: 13
J: TRBJ1-5
D: -
V: TRBV2
size: few

CDR3: CASSPRFGEAGGNEQFF
DNA: TGTGCCAGCAGTCCCCGTTTCGGGGAAGCGGGAGGGAATGAGCAGTTCTTC
length: 17
J: TRBJ2-1
D: TRBD2
V: TRBV27
size: few

CDR3: CASSDGTGFLNTEAFF
DNA: TGTGCCAGCAGTGATGGGACAGGGTTTTTGAACACTGAAGCTTTCTTT
length: 16
J: TRBJ1-1
D: TRBD1
V: TRBV2
size: -

CDR3: CASSFSAGQSSYNEQFF
DNA: TGTGCCAGCAGCTTCTCGGCGGGCCAGAGCTCCTACAATGAGCAGTTCTTC
length: 17
J: TRBJ2-1
D: -
V: TRBV5-4
size: many

CDR3: CASSYRTGGGIGYGYTF
DNA: TGTGCCAGCAGTTACCGGACAGGGGGCGGTATCGGCTATGGCTACACCTTC
length: 17
J: TRBJ1-2
D: TRBD1
V: TRBV6-5
size: -

CDR3: CASSATGMKYF
DNA: TGTGCCAGCAGCGCGACAGGAATGAAGTACTTC
length: 11
J: TRBJ2-7
D: -
V: TRBV7-9
size: many

CDR3: CASSEEGRENSPLHF
DNA: TGTGCCAGCAGTGAAGAGGGCAGGGAGAATTCACCCCTCCACTTT
length: 15
J: TRBJ1-6
D: -
V: TRBV2
size: -

CDR3: CASSLEPGKDTQYF
DNA: TGTGCCAGCAGCCTCGAGCCGGGGAAAGATACGCAGTATTTT
length: 14
J: TRBJ2-3
D: -
V: TRBV7-6
size: -

CDR3: CASSREDTQYF
DNA: TGTGCCAGCAGCAGGGAGGATACGCAGTATTTT
length: 11
J: TRBJ2-3
D: -
V: TRBV6-5
size: many

CDR3: CASSVRLAGVSDTQYF
DNA: TGTGCCAGCAGCGTCAGACTAGCGGGAGTGTCGGATACGCAGTATTTT
length: 16
J: TRBJ2-3
D: TRBD2
V: TRBV5-4
size: -

CDR3: CASATGTENEKLFF
DNA: TGCGCCAGCGCGACCGGGACCGAGAATGAAAAACTGTTTTTT
length: 14
J: TRBJ1-4
D: -
V: TRBV5-1
size: few

CDR3: CASSHPTRGSPWEQYF
DNA: TGTGCCAGCAGCCACCCAACCCGGGGGAGCCCGTGGGAGCAGTACTTC
length: 16
J: TRBJ2-7
D: -
V: TRBV5-8
size: -